The sequence of this T cell receptor beta chain was determined in a study of T cells in Graves' hyperthyroidism and ophthalmopathy. Overall study: Once the initial diagnosis was made, peripheral blood was obtained before any treatment.

Researchers amplified the TCR beta CDR3 regions from RNA transcripts. The HTBI set primed first-round TCR CDR3 RT-PCR. Each CDR3 protein gets one entry after TCRdb re-called the multiplex PCR reads with MiXCR. Of about 760,000 distinct CDR3 sequences listed, 35% are singletons. The V gene end was trimmed by 3 bases and the J gene end by 2 bases; junction bases not matched to a gene: 10. The germline gives CDR1 LGHNA, CDR2 YSLEER. The CDR3 contains 17 residues. Any patient presenting with uncontrolled infection, other autoimmune disease, pregnancy or lactation was left out. Material: blood. The chain links TRBV4-3 to TRBJ1-5; 7 bases agree with TRBD1. The origin of this receptor is a woman aged 40-49 years with Graves' hyperthyroidism. The chain's CDR3 is CASSQGLQGPRNQPQHF. As DNA, the CDR3 is TGCGCCAGCAGCCAGGGTTTACAGGGGCCCCGCAATCAGCCCCAGCATTTT.